This record covers a single T cell receptor (beta chain). Its antigen is not known. PCR amplification relied on 60 Vbeta primers (plus 13 Jbeta primers). Per the study methods: Roughly 80 million unique TCR beta chains, about 11 million of them shared, were counted by a later analysis. The protocol was immunoSEQ multiplex PCR, while the TCRdb copy is restricted to in-frame clones and leaves out a portion. That table supplies the V and J calls and clone size; D and trimming were determined from the DNA. The sample consists of around 110,000 clones, about three quarters of them appearing once. This sample stems from a study of cytomegalovirus exposure and HLA in healthy donors. Study-wide points: It was only CMV serostatus that was available as immune exposure information.

The CDR3 extends over 13 amino acids. The V gene end was trimmed by 6 bases and the J gene end by 6 bases; junction bases not matched to a gene: 7. Germline assignment: CDR1 MNHNY and CDR2 SVGAGI (reference sequence). The receptor comes from a man aged 30 to 39 in good health and CMV-seronegative. The chain joins TRBV6-6 to TRBJ1-1; 7 nucleotides line up with TRBD1. The material sequenced was PBMCs. The DNA of the CDR3 is TGTGCCAGCAGGCAGGGGGGCGGCCCTGAAGCTTTCTTT. It encodes CASRQGGGPEAFF.